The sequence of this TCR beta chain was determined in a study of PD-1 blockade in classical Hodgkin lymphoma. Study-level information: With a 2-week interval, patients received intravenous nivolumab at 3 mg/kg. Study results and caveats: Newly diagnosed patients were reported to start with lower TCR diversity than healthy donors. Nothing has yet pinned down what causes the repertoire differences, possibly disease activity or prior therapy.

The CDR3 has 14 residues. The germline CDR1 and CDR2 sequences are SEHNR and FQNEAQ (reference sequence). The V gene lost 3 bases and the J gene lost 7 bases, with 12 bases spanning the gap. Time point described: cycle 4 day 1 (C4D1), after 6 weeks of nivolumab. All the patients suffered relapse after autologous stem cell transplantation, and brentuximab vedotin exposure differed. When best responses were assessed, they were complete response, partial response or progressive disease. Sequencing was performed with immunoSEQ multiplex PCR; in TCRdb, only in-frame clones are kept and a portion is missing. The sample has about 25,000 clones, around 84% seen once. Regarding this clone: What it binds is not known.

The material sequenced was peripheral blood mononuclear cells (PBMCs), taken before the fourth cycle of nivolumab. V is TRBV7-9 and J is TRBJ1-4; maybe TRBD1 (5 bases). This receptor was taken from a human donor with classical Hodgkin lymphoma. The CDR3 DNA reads TGTGCCAGCAGCTTGAGCAGGGAGTTTGAAAAACTGTTTTTT. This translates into CASSLSREFEKLFF.